The sequence of this T cell receptor (beta chain) was determined in a study of siplizumab effects on memory and regulatory T cells. Study results and limitations: Most alloreactive clones went unmapped to unstimulated subsets; only a minor fraction mapped. Proliferating clones, CD4+ or CD8+, lacked an assignable naive or memory phenotype in roughly 80-97% of cases. Memory cells seemed less diverse than naive T cells, which also seemed major contributors to the alloresponse. Under siplizumab, alloreactive sequences traced to unstimulated CD4+ memory cells were significantly reduced.

This clone was detected once. Antigen unknown. J gave up 5 bases and V 1 base, and 4 bases lay outside the gene matches. CDR1 and CDR2 (germline): SGHDT, YYEEEE. The CDR3 contains 16 residues. The protocol was immunoSEQ multiplex PCR, while the TCRdb copy is restricted to in-frame clones and leaves out a portion. The sample has tens of thousands of clones; approximately 95% are singletons. The sequence was obtained from a human donor in good health. The specimen was CD8+ T cells sorted from blood. This chain joins TRBV5-6 and TRBJ2-5; 14 nucleotides match TRBD2. The CDR3 here is CASSLTTSGRGETQYF. CDR3 bases: TGTGCCAGCAGCTTGACGACTAGCGGGAGGGGGGAGACCCAGTACTTC.